This T cell receptor beta chain was found in a study of T cell responses to AZD1222 COVID-19 vaccine. General study results and limits: Epitopes outside B.1.351 and B.1.1.7 mutated regions reportedly drew nearly half of spike TCRs.

Only in-frame clones appear in the TCRdb table, and some are missing; sequencing was by immunoSEQ multiplex PCR. The table has 93,000 or so clones, about 87% seen once. The CDR3 covers 14 residues. The germline V gene has CDR1 GTSNPN and CDR2 SVGIG (reference sequence). The V and J ends lost 1 base and 2 bases respectively, with 11 bases between them. For this clone: Its specificity is unknown.

The clonotype originates from an adult in good health. This rearrangement joins TRBV30 to TRBJ1-2; D not resolved. Sequenced material: peripheral blood, taken on day 0 of AZD1222 vaccination. The CDR3 coding sequence is TGTGCCTGGAGTGACAGCCCTCTAAACTATGGCTACACCTTC. It specifies CAWSDSPLNYGYTF. The full variable domain, its missing parts supplied by reference TRBV30 and TRBJ1-2, is SQTIHQWPATLVQPVGSPLSLECTVEGTSNPNLYWYRQAAGRGLQLLFYSVGIGQISSEVPQNLSASRPQDRQFILSSKKLLLSDSGFYLCAWSDSPLNYGYTFGSGTRLTVV.